The 25 T cell receptor beta chains reported below all come from one sample, sequenced in a study of OX40 agonist ivuxolimab in advanced cancers. Library preparation used the immunoSEQ multiplex PCR assay. Drawn from immuneACCESS, this table holds only the in-frame rearrangements with V and J called that TCRdb kept. Clones are partly lost; checked studies trace under half to an unresolved V gene and leave the rest unexplained. The sample data list roughly 89,000 clones, and about 86% of these were observed just once. In total, the top ten clones hold around 1.5% of the sample. The sequencing here drew on CD4+ or CD8+ T cells sorted from blood, taken in a trial of the OX40 agonist ivuxolimab. The origin of the receptors is an adult with an advanced solid tumor such as melanoma, head and neck, liver or kidney cancer.

V and J are TRBV5-1 and TRBJ2-1, with 11 bases matching TRBD2. Unmatched junction bases numbered 5, after V lost 3 bases and J lost 6 bases. Looked up from germline, CDR1 is SGHRS and CDR2 is YFSETQ. The CDR3 is 15 amino acids. Written as DNA, the CDR3 is TGCGCCAGCAGCTCCGGGACTAGCGGACCCAATGAGCAGTTCTTC. This gives the protein CASSSGTSGPNEQFF.

This clone has more than one count but fewer than ten. This sequence joins TRBV18 and TRBJ2-1, with 9 bases lining up with TRBD2. This CDR3 is built from 15 residues. Losses at the gene ends were 3 bases for V and 2 bases for J; bases not matched to a gene: 2. Germline values: CDR1 KGHSH, CDR2 LQKENI. CDR3 sequence (DNA): TGTGCCAGCTCACCCGGCGGGGGGGCCTACAATGAGCAGTTCTTC. The encoded protein is CASSPGGGAYNEQFF. The whole variable domain, filled in from reference TRBV18 and TRBJ2-1, reads NAGVMQNPRHLVRRRGQEARLRCSPMKGHSHVYWYRQLPEEGLKFMVYLQKENIIDESGMPKERFSAEFPKEGPSILRIQQVVRGDSAAYFCASSPGGGAYNEQFFGPGTRLTVL.

This chain connects TRBV28 to TRBJ1-1, with TRBD1 as a possible D gene (6 bases). Trimming stripped 5 bases from V and 4 bases from J, with 17 bases between. Germline V gene lookup returns CDR1 MDHEN and CDR2 SYDVKM. The CDR3 length is 15 residues. CDR3 protein: CASSLGGTGSTEAFF. In nucleotides, the CDR3 is TGTGCCAGCAGTCTAGGGGGAACAGGGAGCACTGAAGCTTTCTTT.

The chain joins TRBV7-2 to TRBJ1-2; 7 positions match TRBD1. Germline V gene lookup returns CDR1 SGHTA and CDR2 FQGNSA. The CDR3 runs 14 residues. The J segment lost 4 bases and the V segment lost 4 bases, leaving 6 bases of the junction unmatched. CDR3 coding DNA: TGTGCCAGCAGCTCCCCGGGACAGCTCTATGGCTACACCTTC. Translating it yields CASSSPGQLYGYTF.

V is TRBV12-5 and J is TRBJ1-6, with no clear D. Trimming removed 6 bases from V and 6 bases from J, with 9 bases in between. The CDR3 loop spans 13 amino acids. Germline V gene data show CDR1 as LGHNT and CDR2 as FRNRAP. CDR3 sequence reads: CASGQEVNSPLHF. The CDR3 coding sequence is TGTGCTAGTGGCCAGGAGGTTAATTCACCCCTCCACTTT.

Written as DNA, the CDR3 is TGTGCCATCAGTGCGGACAGGGATAATGAAAAACTGTTTTTT. Translating gives CAISADRDNEKLFF. V is TRBV10-3 and J is TRBJ1-4, with 8 bases lining up with TRBD1. This CDR3 comprises 14 residues. V lost 4 bases, J lost 4 bases, and 2 bases stayed unmatched. Germline V gene data show CDR1 as ENHRY and CDR2 as SYGVKD.

The chain recombines TRBV6-1 with TRBJ2-2; D gene unclear. This CDR3 spans 13 amino acids. CDR1 and CDR2 from the germline V gene are MNHNS and SASEGT. V was clipped by 2 bases and J by 7 bases, with 8 bases between them. The DNA of the CDR3 is TGTGCCAGCAGTGAACTGTTCTACGGGGAGCTGTTTTTT. Its translation: CASSELFYGELFF.

The chain employs TRBV19 and TRBJ2-5, with D possibly TRBD2 on 6 matching bases. Trimming left V 6 bases short and J 4 bases short, with 12 bases between. Germline lookup yields CDR1 LNHDA and CDR2 SQIVND (reference sequence). This CDR3 region has 13 residues. The chain's CDR3 is CASRSMGGETQYF. The CDR3 DNA reads as TGTGCCAGTAGGTCGATGGGGGGAGAGACCCAGTACTTC.

The chain joins TRBV7-2 to TRBJ2-1, with 8 bases that match TRBD2. CDR3 length equals 15 residues. CDR1 SGHTA and CDR2 FQGNSA come from the germline V gene. The trim removed 5 bases at V and 0 bases at J, leaving 3 bases unmatched. The CDR3 region is CASSPRGGSYNEQFF. For the CDR3, the DNA is TGTGCCAGCAGCCCACGGGGGGGCTCCTACAATGAGCAGTTCTTC.

The chain has TRBV7-2 and TRBJ2-5, with 10 positions matching TRBD2. CDR1 and CDR2 (germline): SGHTA, FQGNSA. This CDR3 is 15 amino acids long. Trimming removed 3 bases from V and 6 bases from J; junction bases left unmatched: 7. The CDR3 DNA reads as TGTGCCAGCAGCTTTTCAAGCGGGGGGGCGAAGACCCAGTACTTC. Its protein is CASSFSSGGAKTQYF. The full variable domain, in which reference TRBV7-2 and TRBJ2-5 provide the parts outside the CDR3, is GAGVSQSPSNKVTEKGKDVELRCDPISGHTALYWYRQSLGQGLEFLIYFQGNSAPDKSGLPSDRFSAERTGGSVSTLTIQRTQQEDSAVYLCASSFSSGGAKTQYFGPGTRLLVL.

V and J are TRBV11-2 and TRBJ2-7; 8 bases are shared with TRBD2. This CDR3 contains 16 residues. From germline, CDR1 is SGHAT and CDR2 FQNNGV. Losses at the gene ends were 4 bases for V and 1 base for J; bases not matched to a gene: 9. CDR3 in amino acids: CASSSRAQRGSYEQYF. In DNA form, the CDR3 reads TGTGCCAGCAGCTCCCGGGCCCAGCGGGGGTCCTACGAGCAGTACTTC.

The chain joins TRBV10-3 to TRBJ1-6; 7 positions match TRBD1. Per germline, CDR1 ENHRY and CDR2 SYGVKD. V was pared by 6 bases and J by 7 bases, with 3 bases of the junction left unmatched. The CDR3 contains 13 residues. Written as DNA, the CDR3 is TGTGCCATCAGCGTGGACAGGAATTCACCCCTCCACTTT. The encoded protein is CAISVDRNSPLHF.

This chain links TRBV29-1 with TRBJ1-2; 8 bases fit TRBD1. The V segment lost 7 bases and the J segment 4 bases; nucleotides outside the gene matches: 5. The CDR3 length is 12 residues. Germline loops: CDR1 SQVTM, CDR2 ANQGSEA. The CDR3 sequence: CSARQGSYGYTF. In DNA form, the CDR3 reads TGCAGCGCACGACAGGGGTCCTATGGCTACACCTTC.

V is TRBV4-2 and J is TRBJ2-5; a possible D gene is TRBD2 (7 bases). CDR3 length: 18 residues. The ends were cut back, 1 base at V and 4 bases at J, with 22 bases in the middle. Germline loops: CDR1 LGHNA, CDR2 YNFKEQ. In DNA, the CDR3 is TGTGCCAGCAGCCAAGCGTACTCTGGGGGGGGGCCTCCAGAGACCCAGTACTTC. Translation: CASSQAYSGGGPPETQYF.

The chain recombines TRBV19 with TRBJ1-2; 7 nucleotides align to TRBD1. Per the germline V gene, CDR1 is LNHDA and CDR2 is SQIVND (reference sequence). V shed 1 base and J 1 base; nucleotides not matched to a gene: 9. The CDR3 totals 17 residues. The CDR3 sequence: CASSIGIQGMHNYGYTF. CDR3 DNA: TGTGCCAGTAGTATAGGGATACAGGGGATGCATAACTATGGCTACACCTTC.

V gene TRBV5-1 combines with J gene TRBJ2-7; D possibly corresponds to TRBD1 (5 bases). The CDR3 covers 14 residues. The V gene lost 2 bases and the J gene lost 7 bases, with 16 bases spanning the gap. Germline V gene data show CDR1 as SGHRS and CDR2 as YFSETQ. The CDR3 region is CASSFQGGSKEQYF. CDR3 DNA: TGCGCCAGCAGCTTTCAGGGTGGGTCGAAGGAGCAGTACTTC.

Comment on this clone: An end of the junction differs from the germline gene, which may be a read error. The chain joins TRBV6-1 to TRBJ2-3; 7 nucleotides align to TRBD2. The CDR3 contains 15 residues. CDR1 MNHNS and CDR2 SASEGT come from the germline V gene. The CDR3 protein is CASREAGRHVDTQYF. Here the CDR3 DNA reads TGTGCCAGCAGGGAAGCGGGGCGGCATGTAGATACGCAGTATTTT.

This clone was detected once. V gene TRBV6-5 combines with J gene TRBJ1-1, with unresolved D. V dropped 5 bases and J dropped 1 base, with 11 bases sitting between them. CDR1 is MNHEY, CDR2 SVGAGI, per germline. The CDR3 loop spans 14 amino acids. The DNA of the CDR3 is TGTGCCAGCAGTGCCTTTGACGAGAACACTGAAGCTTTCTTT. Residues: CASSAFDENTEAFF.

The chain combines TRBV7-2 with TRBJ2-3; tentative D call: TRBD1 (5 bases). CDR1 and CDR2 (germline): SGHTA, FQGNSA. The CDR3 consists of 15 residues. Between the trimmed V and J ends, which lost 5 bases and 0 bases, there was a span of 12 bases. The CDR3 loop reads CASSPTTASTDTQYF. CDR3 bases: TGTGCCAGCAGCCCGACGACAGCTAGCACAGATACGCAGTATTTT.

This clone was seen more than once but under ten times. This chain uses TRBV7-9 with TRBJ1-1; D remains ambiguous. V shed 3 bases and J shed 4 bases, with 9 bases lying between them. The CDR3 contains 13 residues. Germline V gene sequence: CDR1 SEHNR, CDR2 FQNEAQ (reference sequence). CDR3 protein: CASSLGGLTEAFF. The CDR3 DNA follows: TGTGCCAGCAGCTTGGGAGGGCTCACTGAAGCTTTCTTT.

The chain joins TRBV28 to TRBJ2-5; D call uncertain. V was clipped by 3 bases and J by 0 bases, with 8 bases between them. Germline V gene data show CDR1 as MDHEN and CDR2 as SYDVKM. The CDR3 totals 14 residues. In DNA form, the CDR3 reads TGTGCCAGCAGTTTTTCCAACTACCAAGAGACCCAGTACTTC. Translation gives CASSFSNYQETQYF.

This chain connects TRBV7-8 to TRBJ1-5; D unresolved. CDR1 is SGHVS and CDR2 is FQNEAQ in the germline V gene. V lost 4 bases, J lost 1 base, and 8 bases lay in between. This CDR3 comprises 14 residues. The CDR3 DNA reads TGTGCCAGCAGCTATGGCAGGAGCAATCAGCCCCAGCATTTT. This encodes CASSYGRSNQPQHF.

V and J are TRBV7-2 and TRBJ2-7; D gene ambiguous. This CDR3 region has 13 residues. Deletions cut 5 bases from V and 0 bases from J, with 8 bases between. Germline CDR1 SGHTA, CDR2 FQGNSA. CDR3 bases: TGTGCCAGCAGCCCCCGGAGCTCCTACGAGCAGTACTTC. Translating it yields CASSPRSSYEQYF.

This clone appeared once. The rearrangement links TRBV15 to TRBJ2-1, with TRBD1 matching 12 bases. CDR1 is LNHNV and CDR2 is YYDKDF in the germline V gene (reference sequence). V lost 3 bases, J lost 12 bases, and 12 bases stayed unmatched. This CDR3 is built from 16 residues. The CDR3 DNA reads as TGTGCCACCAGCAGGGCACATCCGGGACAGGGGGCATCGCAGTTCTTC. Translating gives CATSRAHPGQGASQFF.

The sample holds a few counts of this clone. The chain employs TRBV6-1 and TRBJ1-5, with 12 bases fitting TRBD1. V lost 4 bases, J lost 2 bases, and 3 bases stayed unmatched. Germline V gives CDR1 MNHNS, CDR2 SASEGT. The CDR3 is made up of 16 amino acids. The chain's CDR3 is CASSGGQGAGNQPQHF. The CDR3 region has the DNA TGTGCCAGCAGTGGGGGACAGGGGGCGGGCAATCAGCCCCAGCATTTT.